Listed below are T cell receptor beta chains from one sample, sequenced in a study of blood T cell repertoires in COVID-19. Measured with immunoSEQ multiplex PCR; TCRdb has only the in-frame clones, and not every one. The table has over 140,000 clones, approximately 80% seen once. Input material: peripheral blood. These receptors were obtained from a woman of 80 years or more with active or convalescent COVID-19. Both conserved end residues are part of each CDR3. A D gene is named only where the DNA matches it firmly. Where a row states a size, it is once, few, many or the class of an expanded clone; other rows omit it.

CDR3	DNA	V	J	D	size
CASSSRTGRNEQFF	TGTGCCAGCAGCTCGCGGACAGGGCGCAATGAGCAGTTCTTC	TRBV21-1	TRBJ2-1	-	few
CASSLDGSGGPQETQYF	TGTGCCAGCAGCTTAGATGGTAGCGGGGGTCCTCAAGAGACCCAGTACTTC	TRBV7-2	TRBJ2-5	TRBD2	-
CASRGWDNQNTEAFF	TGTGCCAGCAGAGGATGGGACAACCAGAACACTGAAGCTTTCTTT	TRBV6-5	TRBJ1-1	-	few
CSGVYWGRKGNTEAFF	TGCAGCGGGGTCTATTGGGGCAGGAAGGGAAACACTGAAGCTTTCTTT	TRBV29-1	TRBJ1-1	-	-
CASTQSNQPQHF	TGTGCCAGTACTCAGAGCAATCAGCCCCAGCATTTT	TRBV19	TRBJ1-5	-	-
CASTGQGHSPLHF	TGTGCCAGCACTGGACAGGGACATTCACCCCTCCACTTT	TRBV2	TRBJ1-6	TRBD1	once
CASSLGTVEQYF	TGCGCCAGCAGCTTGGGCACAGTCGAGCAGTACTTC	TRBV5-1	TRBJ2-7	-	-
CASSRPGGVGYTF	TGTGCCAGCAGTCGCCCAGGGGGCGTAGGCTACACCTTC	TRBV27	TRBJ1-2	TRBD1	-
CASSPNGGTEAFF	TGTGCCAGCTCACCGAACGGGGGGACTGAAGCTTTCTTT	TRBV18	TRBJ1-1	-	-
CASSPPTAANSPLHF	TGTGCCAGCTCACCACCTACAGCAGCCAATTCACCCCTCCACTTT	TRBV18	TRBJ1-6	-	once
CASSSGVGLLYGYTF	TGTGCCAGCAGCTCGGGGGTCGGCTTACTCTATGGCTACACCTTC	TRBV3-1/TRBV3-2	TRBJ1-2	-	-
CASSDRVLVSYNEQFF	TGTGCCAGCAGCGACAGGGTTTTAGTAAGCTACAATGAGCAGTTCTTC	TRBV11-1	TRBJ2-1	TRBD1	-
CAWSAPLGLLNSPLHF	TGTGCCTGGAGTGCCCCCCTGGGACTGCTTAATTCACCCCTCCACTTT	TRBV30	TRBJ1-6	-	-
CASSLQGLGSTDTQYF	TGTGCCAGCAGCTTACAGGGACTAGGGAGCACAGATACGCAGTATTTT	TRBV7-2	TRBJ2-3	TRBD2	-
CASSQPGLANTGELFF	TGTGCCAGCAGTCAACCGGGACTAGCGAACACCGGGGAGCTGTTTTTT	TRBV28	TRBJ2-2	TRBD2	-
CASSSRTGNQPQHF	TGTGCCAGCAGCTCCCGGACAGGGAATCAGCCCCAGCATTTT	TRBV7-2	TRBJ1-5	TRBD1	-
CATSLGGAEGQGARETQYF	TGTGCCACCAGCCTAGGAGGGGCAGAGGGACAGGGGGCGCGAGAGACCCAGTACTTC	TRBV15	TRBJ2-5	TRBD1	few
CASKPGQGRRGYTF	TGTGCCAGCAAACCGGGACAGGGTCGTCGGGGCTACACCTTC	TRBV27	TRBJ1-2	TRBD1	-
CASSSSQGVIYF	TGTGCCAGCAGCTCTAGTCAGGGTGTCATATATTTT	TRBV7-8	TRBJ1-3	-	-
CASSLGGASYEQYF	TGCGCCAGCAGCTTGGGGGGCGCGTCGTACGAGCAGTACTTC	TRBV5-1	TRBJ2-7	-	-
CASGLEVNGDNEQFF	TGTGCTAGTGGTTTAGAAGTAAACGGGGACAATGAGCAGTTCTTC	TRBV12-5	TRBJ2-1	-	-
CASSQPRGSEQFF	TGCGCCAGCAGCCAACCCAGGGGGAGTGAGCAGTTCTTC	TRBV4-1	TRBJ2-1	TRBD1	-
CASSQSILNTEAFF	TGTGCCAGCTCTCAGTCGATCTTGAACACTGAAGCTTTCTTT	TRBV27	TRBJ1-1	-	-
CASSLGRVRLNEQFF	TGTGCCAGCAGCTTGGGCAGGGTAAGACTCAATGAGCAGTTCTTC	TRBV7-2	TRBJ2-1	-	-
CATSTQGYNQPQHF	TGTGCCACCAGTACCCAGGGGTATAATCAGCCCCAGCATTTT	TRBV24-1	TRBJ1-5	-	-
CASSPEEGLIEKLFF	TGTGCCAGCAGCCCGGAGGAGGGCTTAATTGAAAAACTGTTTTTT	TRBV7-9	TRBJ1-4	-	-
CASRGLAGVNEQFF	TGTGCCAGCAGAGGACTAGCGGGGGTCAATGAGCAGTTCTTC	TRBV2	TRBJ2-1	TRBD2	-
CASSPSSLRNTEAFF	TGTGCCAGCAGCCCTTCCTCCCTAAGGAACACTGAAGCTTTCTTT	TRBV5-4	TRBJ1-1	-	-
CASSRGQFYEQYF	TGCGCCAGCAGCCGGGGGCAGTTCTACGAGCAGTACTTC	TRBV4-1	TRBJ2-7	-	-
CATSDPPGGQFF	TGTGCCACCAGTGACCCGCCCGGGGGGCAGTTCTTC	TRBV24-1	TRBJ2-1	-	few
CASSEGLAGSLRTGELFF	TGTGCCAGCAGCGAAGGACTAGCGGGGTCACTTCGTACCGGGGAGCTGTTTTTT	TRBV7-2	TRBJ2-2	TRBD2	few
CASSWTVQNTEAFF	TGTGCCAGCAGCTGGACAGTTCAGAACACTGAAGCTTTCTTT	TRBV7-2	TRBJ1-1	-	-
CASSKQTSYEQYF	TGTGCCAGCTCGAAACAGACCTCCTACGAGCAGTACTTC	TRBV6-6	TRBJ2-7	-	many
CASSQDGGGHYNEQFF	TGTGCCAGCAGCCAAGACGGCGGGGGGCACTACAATGAGCAGTTCTTC	TRBV3-1/TRBV3-2	TRBJ2-1	TRBD2	-
CASSYYKKYNEQFF	TGTGCCAGCAGTTATTACAAGAAATACAATGAGCAGTTCTTC	TRBV6-2/TRBV6-3	TRBJ2-1	-	-
CASSLGTGGLETQYF	TGTGCCAGCAGTCTCGGGACAGGGGGTTTGGAGACCCAGTACTTC	TRBV6-5	TRBJ2-5	TRBD1	-
CASRLTTSGGWYEQYF	TGTGCCAGCCGATTGACTACTAGCGGGGGGTGGTACGAGCAGTACTTC	TRBV2	TRBJ2-7	TRBD2	few
CASSYGRANTEAFF	TGTGCCAGCAGTTACGGGCGAGCGAACACTGAAGCTTTCTTT	TRBV6-6	TRBJ1-1	-	-